The source of this T cell receptor beta chain is a study of chemoradiotherapy in HPV16-positive cancers. General study findings and limits: Candidate HPV-specific clones and E7-related TCR motifs grew in tumor during treatment.

V trimming: 3 bases; J trimming: 5 bases; junction bases outside the gene matches: 10. The CDR3 sequence is 16 residues long. The V gene's germline CDR1 is SEHNR and CDR2 FQNEAQ (reference sequence). This clone appeared once. Its antigen is undetermined. Over chemoradiotherapy, repertoires were sampled more than once. Generated by immunoSEQ multiplex PCR, the TCRdb table keeps only in-frame clones and is missing some. In the table there are approximately 12,000 clones, 85% to 90% of which are singletons. Sampling took place from a patient who underwent chemoradiotherapy. The TCR originated in a human donor with HPV-associated anogenital cancer. This chain uses TRBV7-9 with TRBJ1-1; 9 nucleotides line up with TRBD1. DNA of the CDR3: TGTGCCAGCAGCTTCCATACACAGGGGGCTAGGACTGAAGCTTTCTTT. Translating it yields CASSFHTQGARTEAFF.